The next 23 T cell receptor beta chains were all read from a single sample in a study of OX40 agonist ivuxolimab in advanced cancers. Receptor libraries were prepared by the immunoSEQ multiplex PCR assay. TCRdb holds this immuneACCESS table with in-frame rearrangements only. Some clones are missing; in checked studies, unresolved V genes explain under half, and the rest has no known cause. The sample records some 77,000 clones, around 83% of which are singletons. The top ten constitute roughly 0.77% of the sample. The material sequenced was CD4+ or CD8+ T cells sorted from blood, taken in a trial of the OX40 agonist ivuxolimab. The receptors here all came from an adult with an advanced solid tumor such as melanoma, head and neck, liver or kidney cancer.

The rearrangement uses TRBV5-1 and TRBJ2-3; no clear D gene. Trimming cost V 4 bases and J 0 bases, with 15 bases left between them. The germline V gene has CDR1 SGHRS and CDR2 YFSETQ. The CDR3 length is 16 residues. The DNA for the CDR3 is TGCGCCAGCAGCCCCCGCAGTGACATAAGCACAGATACGCAGTATTTT. Its translation: CASSPRSDISTDTQYF.

V and J are TRBV5-6 and TRBJ2-5, with 9 positions matching TRBD1. In germline, CDR1 is SGHDT, CDR2 YYEEEE. There are 14 residues in the CDR3. The V and J ends lost 2 bases and 5 bases, in that order; junction bases with no gene match: 4. Here the CDR3 reads CASSFRTGAETQYF. The CDR3 nucleotides read TGTGCCAGCAGCTTCCGGACAGGGGCCGAGACCCAGTACTTC.

This clone was picked up a small number of times. This chain links TRBV2 with TRBJ1-1; D unclear. The ends were cut back, 2 bases at V and 1 base at J, with 5 bases in the middle. Germline-derived CDR1 and CDR2 are SNHLY and FYNNEI. This CDR3 contains 13 residues. CDR3 residues: CASSERGNTEAFF. The CDR3 nucleotides read TGTGCCAGCAGTGAACGGGGGAACACTGAAGCTTTCTTT.

This clone was found a few times. The J gene is TRBJ1-1, the V gene TRBV11-1; weak D call: TRBD1 (5 bases). V lost 3 bases, J lost 4 bases, and 12 bases lay in between. Germline CDR1 SGHAT, CDR2 FQDESV (reference sequence). The CDR3 is 14 amino acids. CDR3 coding DNA: TGTGCCAGCAGCTTCACCTCCAGGGCCACTGAAGCTTTCTTT. Translation gives CASSFTSRATEAFF.

The chain employs TRBV7-9 and TRBJ2-2; TRBD1 matches 10 bases. The CDR3 contains 16 residues. Germline-derived CDR1 and CDR2 are SEHNR and FQNEAQ (reference sequence). J was trimmed by 5 bases and V by 5 bases; bases with no gene match: 8. The DNA of the CDR3 is TGTGCCAGCAGCACGCGGGACAGGGGTGGTACCGGGGAGCTGTTTTTT. Its translation: CASSTRDRGGTGELFF. The full variable domain, with the rest looked up from reference TRBV7-9 and TRBJ2-2, is DTGVSQNPRHKITKRGQNVTFRCDPISEHNRLYWYRQTLGQGPEFLTYFQNEAQLEKSRLLSDRFSAERPKGSFSTLEIQRTEQGDSAMYLCASSTRDRGGTGELFFGEGSRLTVL.

This sequence joins TRBV15 and TRBJ2-4; D is uncertain. CDR3 length: 15 amino acids. V was clipped by 0 bases and J by 0 bases, with 6 bases between them. From germline, CDR1 is LNHNV and CDR2 YYDKDF (reference sequence). CDR3 sequence: CATSRDVLAKNIQYF. In DNA, the CDR3 is TGTGCCACCAGCAGAGATGTGTTAGCCAAAAACATTCAGTACTTC.

V and J are TRBV5-1 and TRBJ1-1; no clear D gene. The V gene lost 0 bases and the J gene lost 4 bases, with 16 bases spanning the gap. The germline gives CDR1 SGHRS, CDR2 YFSETQ. This CDR3 has 16 amino acids. In DNA, the CDR3 is TGCGCCAGCAGCTTGGGGGCGGCAGTCCGTGGCACTGAAGCTTTCTTT. Protein sequence: CASSLGAAVRGTEAFF.

The chain combines TRBV7-8 with TRBJ1-1; D unclear. Germline CDR1 SGHVS, CDR2 FQNEAQ. There are 14 residues in the CDR3. V lost 5 bases and J lost 4, with 14 bases in between. The CDR3, as DNA: TGTGCCAGCAGCCTCCCCGGCGCGGGCACTGAAGCTTTCTTT. Translated: CASSLPGAGTEAFF.

This sequence joins TRBV29-1 and TRBJ1-1, with a weak D call TRBD1 (5 bases). The CDR3 is made up of 12 amino acids. Trimming removed 5 bases from V and 5 bases from J, with 12 bases in between. CDR1 and CDR2 from the germline V gene are SQVTM and ANQGSEA. The CDR3 DNA is TGCAGCGTTTCGGGGGGTGAAACTGAAGCTTTCTTT. This sequence encodes CSVSGGETEAFF.

CDR3 in amino acids: CAISETGRAQPPGYTF. The CDR3 region has the DNA TGTGCCATCAGTGAGACGGGGAGGGCCCAACCGCCAGGCTACACCTTC. The chain combines TRBV10-3 with TRBJ1-2; D remains ambiguous. Trimming shortened V by 2 bases and J by 8 bases, and 21 bases separated the two germline ends. The CDR3 totals 16 residues. CDR1 and CDR2 (germline): ENHRY, SYGVKD.

V and J are TRBV6-6 and TRBJ1-1, with D possibly being TRBD1 (6 bases). Looked up from germline, CDR1 is MNHNY and CDR2 is SVGAGI (reference sequence). The length of the CDR3 is 12 residues. Trimming removed 11 bases from V and 5 bases from J, with 15 bases in between. CDR3 bases: TGTGCCGGAAACAGGGAGGGGACTGAAGCTTTCTTT. Its protein is CAGNREGTEAFF.

This rearrangement joins TRBV23-1 to TRBJ2-5; D unclear. TRBV23-1 is designated an ORF whose function remains uncertain. The CDR3 loop spans 14 amino acids. V was clipped by 3 bases and J by 5 bases, with 13 bases between them. The DNA for the CDR3 is TGCGCCAGCAGTCACTGGTCCAGTAGCGAGACCCAGTACTTC. Amino acid sequence: CASSHWSSSETQYF.

The chain has TRBV19 and TRBJ1-2; D is ambiguous. Per the germline V gene, CDR1 is LNHDA and CDR2 is SQIVND (reference sequence). The V end lost 6 bases, the J end lost 8 bases, and 10 bases lay between the germline ends. CDR3 size: 11 residues. The CDR3 reads CASRFLAGYTF. The DNA for the CDR3 is TGTGCCAGTAGATTTCTTGCGGGCTACACCTTC. Full variable domain (remainder filled in from reference TRBV19 and TRBJ1-2): DGGITQSPKYLFRKEGQNVTLSCEQNLNHDAMYWYRQDPGQGLRLIYYSQIVNDFQKGDIAEGYSVSREKKESFPLTVTSAQKNPTAFYLCASRFLAGYTFGSGTRLTVV.

This CDR3 is CASSRLGANYGYTF. The DNA of the CDR3 is TGTGCCAGCAGCAGATTAGGGGCTAACTATGGCTACACCTTC. V and J are TRBV7-9 and TRBJ1-2; D possibly corresponds to TRBD1 (5 bases). Trimming stripped 5 bases from V and 0 bases from J, with 10 bases between. The CDR3 contains 14 residues. The V gene's germline CDR1 is SEHNR and CDR2 FQNEAQ (reference sequence).

This rearrangement joins TRBV5-1 to TRBJ1-1, with D perhaps TRBD1 (6 bases). The CDR3 length is 15 residues. Germline V CDR1 and CDR2: SGHRS, YFSETQ. V dropped 4 bases and J dropped 6 bases, with 19 bases sitting between them. The CDR3 spells CASSPAPGGRSEAFF. CDR3 nucleotide sequence: TGCGCCAGCAGCCCGGCGCCCGGGGGCAGGTCTGAAGCTTTCTTT.

The J gene is TRBJ2-7, the V gene TRBV7-9; 8 bases agree with TRBD1. The V gene's germline CDR1 is SEHNR and CDR2 FQNEAQ (reference sequence). J was trimmed by 2 bases and V by 1 base; bases with no gene match: 4. The CDR3 length is 15 residues. In DNA form, the CDR3 reads TGTGCCAGCAGCTTAGGGACAGGGAAAACCTACGAGCAGTACTTC. It is translated as CASSLGTGKTYEQYF.

A note on this clone: At the DNA level, this CDR3 is encoded by other sequences in the same sample as well. V usage is TRBV7-2 and J usage is TRBJ1-2, with D unresolved. CDR1 is SGHTA and CDR2 is FQGNSA in the germline V gene. V was cut by 0 bases and J by 4 bases, with 3 bases left in between. This CDR3 spans 12 amino acids. The CDR3 sequence: CASSLAGYGYTF. CDR3 bases: TGTGCCAGCAGCTTAGCGGGCTATGGCTACACCTTC.

This chain joins TRBV2 and TRBJ1-2; D is unclear. Trimming stripped 4 bases from V and 2 bases from J, with 11 bases between. The V gene's germline CDR1 is SNHLY and CDR2 FYNNEI. The length of the CDR3 is 14 residues. The CDR3 DNA sequence: TGTGCCAGCAGTGGCCCCTCTTTAAACTATGGCTACACCTTC. As protein: CASSGPSLNYGYTF.

The V and J genes are TRBV28 and TRBJ1-2, with D perhaps matching TRBD1 (6 bases). Trimming pared 5 bases from V and 8 bases from J, leaving 12 bases between. The CDR3 loop spans 12 amino acids. The V gene's germline CDR1 is MDHEN and CDR2 SYDVKM. The CDR3 spells CASSTQGLGYTF. For the CDR3, the DNA is TGTGCCAGCAGTACCCAGGGGTTAGGCTACACCTTC.

This rearrangement joins TRBV4-3 to TRBJ1-2; D gene uncertain. Germline CDR1 LGHNA, CDR2 YSLEER. This CDR3 contains 14 residues. The V end lost 0 bases, the J end lost 7 bases, and 12 bases lay between the germline ends. CDR3 DNA sequence: TGCGCCAGCAGCCAAGATCAGGTAATTGGTGGCTACACCTTC. It codes for CASSQDQVIGGYTF.

The rearrangement joins TRBV11-3 to TRBJ1-4, with D tentatively TRBD1 (6 bases). CDR3 length: 15 amino acids. Germline V lookup: CDR1 SGHNT, CDR2 YENEEA. Trimming removed 5 bases at V and 7 bases at J, with 17 bases between. The CDR3 protein is CASSPSGGRVEKLFF. DNA of the CDR3: TGTGCCAGCAGCCCTAGCGGGGGGCGCGTTGAAAAACTGTTTTTT.

V usage is TRBV19 and J usage is TRBJ1-5; D uncertain. From germline, CDR1 is LNHDA and CDR2 SQIVND (reference sequence). The CDR3 contains 14 residues. DNA for the CDR3: TGTGCTACTGCCCGGGTAGCTAGCAATCAGCCCCAGCATTTT. Protein: CATARVASNQPQHF. The variable domain in full, completed from reference TRBV19 and TRBJ1-5, reads DGGITQSPKYLFRKEGQNVTLSCEQNLNHDAMYWYRQDPGQGLRLIYYSQIVNDFQKGDIAEGYSVSREKKESFPLTVTSAQKNPTAFYLCATARVASNQPQHFGDGTRLSIL.

The chain links TRBV5-1 to TRBJ1-4; 7 bases are shared with TRBD1. Germline V gene data show CDR1 as SGHRS and CDR2 as YFSETQ. This CDR3 spans 14 amino acids. V gave up 3 bases and J gave up 8 bases; unmatched junction bases: 7. CDR3: CASSSTGLREKLFF. CDR3 DNA: TGCGCCAGCAGCTCGACAGGGCTGAGAGAAAAACTGTTTTTT.